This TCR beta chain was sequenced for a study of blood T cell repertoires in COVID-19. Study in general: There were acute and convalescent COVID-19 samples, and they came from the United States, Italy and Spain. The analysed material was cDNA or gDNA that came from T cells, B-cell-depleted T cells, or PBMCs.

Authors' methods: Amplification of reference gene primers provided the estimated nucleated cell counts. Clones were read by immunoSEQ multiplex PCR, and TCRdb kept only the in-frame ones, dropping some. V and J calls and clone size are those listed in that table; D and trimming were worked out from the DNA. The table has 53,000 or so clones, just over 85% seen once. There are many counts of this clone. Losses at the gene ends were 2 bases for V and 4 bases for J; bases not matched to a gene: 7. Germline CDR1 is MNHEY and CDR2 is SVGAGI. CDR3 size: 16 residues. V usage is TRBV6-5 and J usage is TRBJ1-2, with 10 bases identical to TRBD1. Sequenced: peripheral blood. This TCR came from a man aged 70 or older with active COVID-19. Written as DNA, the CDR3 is TGTGCCAGCAGTTACGTGAGGACAGGGGGGTCCTATGGCTACACCTTC. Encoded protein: CASSYVRTGGSYGYTF.